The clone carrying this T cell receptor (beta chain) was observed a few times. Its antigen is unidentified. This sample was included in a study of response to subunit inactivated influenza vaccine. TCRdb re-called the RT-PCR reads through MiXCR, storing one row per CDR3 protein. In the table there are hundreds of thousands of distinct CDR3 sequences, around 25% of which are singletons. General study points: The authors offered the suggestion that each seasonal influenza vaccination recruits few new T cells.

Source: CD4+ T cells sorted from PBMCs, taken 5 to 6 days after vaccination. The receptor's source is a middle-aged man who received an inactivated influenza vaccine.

Here the CDR3 reads CASSLSPQEFYEQYF. The CDR3 DNA sequence: TGCGCCAGCAGCTTAAGCCCACAGGAATTCTACGAGCAGTACTTC. The chain couples TRBV5-1 to TRBJ2-7, with D perhaps matching TRBD1 (5 bases). Germline V gene data show CDR1 as SGHRS and CDR2 as YFSETQ. Trimming pared 2 bases from V and 3 bases from J, leaving 15 bases between. This CDR3 contains 15 residues.